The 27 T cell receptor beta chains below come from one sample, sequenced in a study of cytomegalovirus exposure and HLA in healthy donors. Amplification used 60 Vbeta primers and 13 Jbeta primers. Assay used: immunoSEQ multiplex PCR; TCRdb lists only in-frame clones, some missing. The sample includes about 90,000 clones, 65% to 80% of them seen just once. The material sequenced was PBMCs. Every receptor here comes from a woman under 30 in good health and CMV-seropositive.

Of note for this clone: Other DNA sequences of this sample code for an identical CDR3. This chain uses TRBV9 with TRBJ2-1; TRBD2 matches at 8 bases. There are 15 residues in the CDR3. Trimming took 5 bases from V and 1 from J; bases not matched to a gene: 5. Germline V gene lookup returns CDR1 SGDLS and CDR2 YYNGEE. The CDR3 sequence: CASSPAGGSYNEQFF. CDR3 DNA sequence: TGTGCCAGCAGTCCGGCGGGAGGATCCTACAATGAGCAGTTCTTC.

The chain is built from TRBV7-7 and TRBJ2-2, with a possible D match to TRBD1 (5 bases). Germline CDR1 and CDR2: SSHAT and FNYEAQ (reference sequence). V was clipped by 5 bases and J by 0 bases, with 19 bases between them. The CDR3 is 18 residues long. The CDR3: CASSPKGRRAANTGELFF. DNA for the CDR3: TGTGCCAGCAGCCCAAAGGGCCGCAGGGCTGCGAACACCGGGGAGCTGTTTTTT.

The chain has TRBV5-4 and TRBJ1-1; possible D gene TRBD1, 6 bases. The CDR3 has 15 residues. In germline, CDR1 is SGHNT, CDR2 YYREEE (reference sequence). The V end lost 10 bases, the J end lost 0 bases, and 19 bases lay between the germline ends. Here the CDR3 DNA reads TGTGCCTCCCATCAGGGGACACCGTTGAACACTGAAGCTTTCTTT. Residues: CASHQGTPLNTEAFF.

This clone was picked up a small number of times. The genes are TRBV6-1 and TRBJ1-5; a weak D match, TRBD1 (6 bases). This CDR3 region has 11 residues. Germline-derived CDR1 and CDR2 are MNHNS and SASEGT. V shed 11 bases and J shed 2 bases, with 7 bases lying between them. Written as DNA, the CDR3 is TGTGCCGCAGGGGGCAATCAGCCCCAGCATTTT. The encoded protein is CAAGGNQPQHF.

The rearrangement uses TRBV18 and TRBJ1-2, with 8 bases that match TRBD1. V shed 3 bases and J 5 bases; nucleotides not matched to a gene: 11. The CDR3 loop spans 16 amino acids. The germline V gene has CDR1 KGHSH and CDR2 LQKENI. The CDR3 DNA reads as TGTGCCAGCTCACCTAATAGCGACAGGGGCGCTTATGGCTACACCTTC. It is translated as CASSPNSDRGAYGYTF.

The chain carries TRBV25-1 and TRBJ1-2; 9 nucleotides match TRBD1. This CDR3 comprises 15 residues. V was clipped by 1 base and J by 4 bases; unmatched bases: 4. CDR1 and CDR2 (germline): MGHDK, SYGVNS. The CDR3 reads CASSELDRGVYGYTF. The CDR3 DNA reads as TGTGCCAGCAGTGAATTGGACAGGGGCGTCTATGGCTACACCTTC.

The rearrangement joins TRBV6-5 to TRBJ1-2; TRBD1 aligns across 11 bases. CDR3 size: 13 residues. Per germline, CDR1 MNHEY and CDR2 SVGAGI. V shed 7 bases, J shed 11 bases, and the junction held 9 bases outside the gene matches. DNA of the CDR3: TGTGCCAGCACCGTGGGGACAGGGGGATTTTACACCTTC. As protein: CASTVGTGGFYTF.

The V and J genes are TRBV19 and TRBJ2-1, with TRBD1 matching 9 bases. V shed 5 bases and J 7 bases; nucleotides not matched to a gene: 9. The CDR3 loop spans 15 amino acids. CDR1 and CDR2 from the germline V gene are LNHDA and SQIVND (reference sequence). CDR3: CASSVGTGHGNEQFF. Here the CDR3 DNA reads TGTGCCAGTAGTGTGGGGACAGGGCACGGGAATGAGCAGTTCTTC. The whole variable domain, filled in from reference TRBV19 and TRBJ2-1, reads DGGITQSPKYLFRKEGQNVTLSCEQNLNHDAMYWYRQDPGQGLRLIYYSQIVNDFQKGDIAEGYSVSREKKESFPLTVTSAQKNPTAFYLCASSVGTGHGNEQFFGPGTRLTVL.

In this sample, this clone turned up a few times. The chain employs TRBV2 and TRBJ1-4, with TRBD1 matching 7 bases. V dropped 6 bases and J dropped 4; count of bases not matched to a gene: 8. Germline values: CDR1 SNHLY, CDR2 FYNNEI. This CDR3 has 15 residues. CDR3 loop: CASRLTGVVNEKLFF. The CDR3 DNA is TGTGCCAGCAGACTTACAGGGGTGGTTAATGAAAAACTGTTTTTT. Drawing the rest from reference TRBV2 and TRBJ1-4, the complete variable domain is EPEVTQTPSHQVTQMGQEVILRCVPISNHLYFYWYRQILGQKVEFLVSFYNNEISEKSEIFDDQFSVERPDGSNFTLKIRSTKLEDSAMYFCASRLTGVVNEKLFFGSGTQLSVL.

The CDR3, as DNA: TGTGCCAGCAGCAGGGGAACTAGCGGGGGGATCAGCTCCTACAATGAGCAGTTCTTC. Its translation: CASSRGTSGGISSYNEQFF. V is TRBV14 and J is TRBJ2-1; 12 positions match TRBD2. The V gene's germline CDR1 is SGHDN and CDR2 FVKESK. V shed 5 bases and J 0 bases; nucleotides not matched to a gene: 11. The CDR3 covers 19 residues. Looking up the rest from reference TRBV14 and TRBJ2-1 gives the full variable domain: EAGVTQFPSHSVIEKGQTVTLRCDPISGHDNLYWYRRVMGKEIKFLLHFVKESKQDESGMPNNRFLAERTGGTYSTLKVQPAELEDSGVYFCASSRGTSGGISSYNEQFFGPGTRLTVL.

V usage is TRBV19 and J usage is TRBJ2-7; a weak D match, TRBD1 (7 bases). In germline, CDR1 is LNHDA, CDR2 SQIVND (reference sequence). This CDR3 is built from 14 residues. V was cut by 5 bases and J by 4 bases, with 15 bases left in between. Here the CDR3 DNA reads TGTGCCAGTAGTGCGGGACAGCTACGGTACGAGCAGTACTTC. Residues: CASSAGQLRYEQYF.

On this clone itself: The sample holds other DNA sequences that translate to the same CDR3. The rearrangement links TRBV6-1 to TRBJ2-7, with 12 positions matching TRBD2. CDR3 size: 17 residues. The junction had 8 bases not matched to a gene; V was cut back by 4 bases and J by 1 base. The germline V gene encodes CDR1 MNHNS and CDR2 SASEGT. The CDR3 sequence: CASSVTSGSSPSYEQYF. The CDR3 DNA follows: TGTGCCAGCAGTGTGACTAGCGGGAGTTCCCCATCCTACGAGCAGTACTTC.

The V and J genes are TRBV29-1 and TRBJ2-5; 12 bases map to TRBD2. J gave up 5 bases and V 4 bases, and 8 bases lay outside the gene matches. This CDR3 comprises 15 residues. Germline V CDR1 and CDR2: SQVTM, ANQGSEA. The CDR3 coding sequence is TGCAGCGTTGCCCGACTAGCGGGAGAGGGGGAGACCCAGTACTTC. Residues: CSVARLAGEGETQYF.

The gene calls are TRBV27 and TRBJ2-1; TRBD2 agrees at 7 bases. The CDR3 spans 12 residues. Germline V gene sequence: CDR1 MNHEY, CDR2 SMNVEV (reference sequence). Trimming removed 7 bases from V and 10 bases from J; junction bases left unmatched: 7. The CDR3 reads CASTGAGLEQFF. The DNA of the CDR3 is TGTGCCAGCACAGGAGCGGGGTTAGAGCAGTTCTTC.

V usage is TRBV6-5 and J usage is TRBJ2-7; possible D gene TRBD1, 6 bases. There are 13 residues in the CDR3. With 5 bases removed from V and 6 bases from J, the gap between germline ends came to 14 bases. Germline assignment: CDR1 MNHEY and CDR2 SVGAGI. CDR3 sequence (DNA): TGTGCCAGCAGTCAGGGGCTGGGTTTCGAGCAGTACTTC. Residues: CASSQGLGFEQYF.

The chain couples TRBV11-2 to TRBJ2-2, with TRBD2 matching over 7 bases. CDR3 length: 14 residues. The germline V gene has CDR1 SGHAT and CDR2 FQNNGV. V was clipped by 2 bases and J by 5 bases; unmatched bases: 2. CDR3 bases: TGTGCCAGCAGCTTACTAGCGGTGACCGGGGAGCTGTTTTTT. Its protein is CASSLLAVTGELFF. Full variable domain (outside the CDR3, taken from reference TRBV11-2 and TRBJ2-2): EAGVAQSPRYKIIEKRQSVAFWCNPISGHATLYWYQQILGQGPKLLIQFQNNGVVDDSQLPKDRFSAERLKGVDSTLKIQPAKLEDSAVYLCASSLLAVTGELFFGEGSRLTVL.

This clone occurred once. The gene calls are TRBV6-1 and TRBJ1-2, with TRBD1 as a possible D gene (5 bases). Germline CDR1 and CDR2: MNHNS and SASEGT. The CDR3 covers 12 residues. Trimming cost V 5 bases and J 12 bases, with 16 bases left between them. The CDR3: CASSSRGFVHTF. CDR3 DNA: TGTGCCAGCAGTTCTCGGGGGTTTGTACACACCTTC.

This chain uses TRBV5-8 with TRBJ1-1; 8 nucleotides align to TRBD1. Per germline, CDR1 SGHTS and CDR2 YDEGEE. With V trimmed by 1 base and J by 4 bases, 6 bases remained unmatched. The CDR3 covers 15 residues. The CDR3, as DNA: TGTGCCAGCAGCTTGCTGGACAGGGACGGCACTGAAGCTTTCTTT. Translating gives CASSLLDRDGTEAFF.

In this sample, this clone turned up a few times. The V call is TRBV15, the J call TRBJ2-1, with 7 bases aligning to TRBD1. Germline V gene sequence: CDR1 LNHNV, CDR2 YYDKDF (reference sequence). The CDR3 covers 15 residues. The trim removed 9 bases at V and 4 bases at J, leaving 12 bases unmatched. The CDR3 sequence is CATQVGTDTYNEQFF. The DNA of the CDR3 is TGTGCCACACAAGTGGGGACAGATACTTACAATGAGCAGTTCTTC.

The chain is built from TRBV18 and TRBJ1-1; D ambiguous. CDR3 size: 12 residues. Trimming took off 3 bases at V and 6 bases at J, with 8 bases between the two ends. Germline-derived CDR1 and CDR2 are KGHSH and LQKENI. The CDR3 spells CASSPGTAEAFF. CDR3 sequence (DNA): TGTGCCAGCTCACCGGGCACCGCTGAAGCTTTCTTT.

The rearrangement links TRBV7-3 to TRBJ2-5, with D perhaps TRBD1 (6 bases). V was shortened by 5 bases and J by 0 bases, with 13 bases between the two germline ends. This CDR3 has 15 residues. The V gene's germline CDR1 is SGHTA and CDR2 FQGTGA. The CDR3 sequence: CASSQQGSYQETQYF. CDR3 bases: TGTGCCAGCAGCCAGCAGGGGTCTTACCAAGAGACCCAGTACTTC.

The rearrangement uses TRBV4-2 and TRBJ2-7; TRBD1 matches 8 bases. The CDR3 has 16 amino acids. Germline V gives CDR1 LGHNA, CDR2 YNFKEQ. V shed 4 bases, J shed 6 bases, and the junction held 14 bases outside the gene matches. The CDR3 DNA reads TGTGCCAGCAGCCCAGACGACAGGGGAATGTTGGGCGAGCAGTACTTC. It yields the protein CASSPDDRGMLGEQYF.

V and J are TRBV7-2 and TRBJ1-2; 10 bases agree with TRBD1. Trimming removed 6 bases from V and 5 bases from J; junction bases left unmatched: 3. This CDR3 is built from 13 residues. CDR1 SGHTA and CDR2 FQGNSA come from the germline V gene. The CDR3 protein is CASSPGQGYGYTF. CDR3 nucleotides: TGTGCCAGCAGTCCGGGACAGGGGTATGGCTACACCTTC.

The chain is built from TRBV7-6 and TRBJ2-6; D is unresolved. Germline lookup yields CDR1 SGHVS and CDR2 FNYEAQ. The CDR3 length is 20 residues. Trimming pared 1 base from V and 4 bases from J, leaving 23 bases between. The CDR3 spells CASSLVEAAEKTLGANVLTF. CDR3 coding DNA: TGTGCCAGCAGCTTAGTTGAGGCAGCCGAGAAGACGCTAGGGGCCAACGTCCTGACTTTC.

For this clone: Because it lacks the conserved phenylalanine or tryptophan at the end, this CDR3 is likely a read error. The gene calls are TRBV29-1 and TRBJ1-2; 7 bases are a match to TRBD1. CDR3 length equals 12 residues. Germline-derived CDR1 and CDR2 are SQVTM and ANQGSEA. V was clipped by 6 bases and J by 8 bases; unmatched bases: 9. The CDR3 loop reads CSVGDRATGYTS. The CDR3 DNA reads TGCAGCGTGGGCGACAGGGCGACGGGCTACACCTCC.

CDR3 nucleotide sequence: TGTGCCAGCAGCTTGGCCAGACGCCGGGAAGAGACCCAGTACTTC. Amino acid sequence: CASSLARRREETQYF. The chain joins TRBV5-5 to TRBJ2-5; D ambiguous. The CDR3 covers 15 residues. V was cut by 0 bases and J by 3 bases, with 12 bases left in between. Germline V gives CDR1 SGHKS, CDR2 YYEKEE (reference sequence).

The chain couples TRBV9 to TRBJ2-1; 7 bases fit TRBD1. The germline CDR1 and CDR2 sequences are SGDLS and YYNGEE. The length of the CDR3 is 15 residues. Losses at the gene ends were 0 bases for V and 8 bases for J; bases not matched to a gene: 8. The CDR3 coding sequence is TGTGCCAGCAGCGTAGGACAGGGAAAGGCGTATGAGCAGTTCTTC. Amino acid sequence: CASSVGQGKAYEQFF.